This T cell receptor (beta chain) came from a study of blood T cells in healthy people across ages. A second PCR, run for roughly 7 to 12 cycles, used a sample-barcoded 5' primer plus a J-beta primer mix. One entry per CDR3 protein, called by TCRdb with MiXCR from the 5' RACE reads. The sample holds around 1,000,000 distinct CDR3 sequences; approximately 25% are singletons and the top ten take approximately 0.79%. This clonotype was recorded a few times. These records were also assigned to another study, of T cells of mothers and their children.

The sequenced sample was blood. The receptor was isolated from a girl aged 2 to 9 in good health.

The CDR3 here is CASSRLHQGETQYF. The CDR3, as DNA: TGTGCCAGCAGTCGACTACACCAGGGAGAGACCCAGTACTTC. This chain links TRBV27 with TRBJ2-5; D tentatively fits TRBD1 or TRBD2 (5 bases each). Germline CDR1 and CDR2: MNHEY and SMNVEV (reference sequence). V was pared by 5 bases and J by 4 bases, with 14 bases between. The CDR3 loop spans 14 amino acids.